The entry that follows covers one TCR beta chain sequence. The sample comes from a study of blood T cell repertoires in COVID-19. Looking at the study overall: In each case, the material was cDNA or gDNA derived from T cells, B-cell-depleted T cells, or PBMCs.

This CDR3 is 15 amino acids long. Germline CDR1 LNHDA, CDR2 SQIVND (reference sequence). The V segment lost 5 bases and the J segment 4 bases; nucleotides outside the gene matches: 3. TCRdb's copy holds only in-frame clones and misses some; the assay was immunoSEQ multiplex PCR. Of around 250,000 clones in the sample, around 83% were seen once. The rearrangement joins TRBV19 to TRBJ2-3, with 13 positions matching TRBD2. This clonotype originated in a man older than 75 with acute or convalescent COVID-19. Sequencing used peripheral blood. The CDR3 sequence: CASSFGLAGADTQYF. The DNA for the CDR3 is TGTGCCAGTAGTTTCGGACTAGCGGGAGCAGATACGCAGTATTTT. Based on the CDR3 plus reference TRBV19 and TRBJ2-3, the full variable domain is DGGITQSPKYLFRKEGQNVTLSCEQNLNHDAMYWYRQDPGQGLRLIYYSQIVNDFQKGDIAEGYSVSREKKESFPLTVTSAQKNPTAFYLCASSFGLAGADTQYFGPGTRLTVL.